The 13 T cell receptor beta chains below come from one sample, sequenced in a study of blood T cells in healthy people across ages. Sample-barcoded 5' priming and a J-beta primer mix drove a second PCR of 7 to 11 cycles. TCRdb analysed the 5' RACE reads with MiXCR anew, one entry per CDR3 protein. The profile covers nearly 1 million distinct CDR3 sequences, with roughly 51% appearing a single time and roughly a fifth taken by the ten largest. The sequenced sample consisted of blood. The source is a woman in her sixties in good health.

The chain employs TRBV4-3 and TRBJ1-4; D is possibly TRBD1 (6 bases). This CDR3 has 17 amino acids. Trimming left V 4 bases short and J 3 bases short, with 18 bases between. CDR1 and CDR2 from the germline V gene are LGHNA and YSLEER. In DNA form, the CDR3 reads TGCGCCAGCAGCCGATTAACAGGGAGTTCGGCTAATGAAAAACTGTTTTTT. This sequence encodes CASSRLTGSSANEKLFF.

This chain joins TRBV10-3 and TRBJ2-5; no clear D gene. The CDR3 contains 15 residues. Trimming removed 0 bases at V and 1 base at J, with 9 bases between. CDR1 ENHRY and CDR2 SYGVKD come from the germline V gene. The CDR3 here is CAISESAGGQETQYF. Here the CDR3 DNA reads TGTGCCATCAGTGAGTCCGCAGGCGGCCAAGAGACCCAGTACTTC.

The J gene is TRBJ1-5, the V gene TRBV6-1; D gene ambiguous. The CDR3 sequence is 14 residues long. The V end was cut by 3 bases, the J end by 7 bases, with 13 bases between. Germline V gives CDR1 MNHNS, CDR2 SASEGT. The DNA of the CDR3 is TGTGCCAGCAGTGAGACCCGGGGTGGACAGCCCCAGCATTTT. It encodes CASSETRGGQPQHF.

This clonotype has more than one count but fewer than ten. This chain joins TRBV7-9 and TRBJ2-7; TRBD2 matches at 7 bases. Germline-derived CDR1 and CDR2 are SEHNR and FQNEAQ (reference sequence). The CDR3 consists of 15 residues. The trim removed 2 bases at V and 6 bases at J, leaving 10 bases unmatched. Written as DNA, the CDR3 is TGTGCCAGCAGCTTAATGGGCGGGAGCAGTGGCGAGCAGTACTTC. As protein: CASSLMGGSSGEQYF. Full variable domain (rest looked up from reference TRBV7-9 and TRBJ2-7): DTGVSQNPRHKITKRGQNVTFRCDPISEHNRLYWYRQTLGQGPEFLTYFQNEAQLEKSRLLSDRFSAERPKGSFSTLEIQRTEQGDSAMYLCASSLMGGSSGEQYFGPGTRLTVT.

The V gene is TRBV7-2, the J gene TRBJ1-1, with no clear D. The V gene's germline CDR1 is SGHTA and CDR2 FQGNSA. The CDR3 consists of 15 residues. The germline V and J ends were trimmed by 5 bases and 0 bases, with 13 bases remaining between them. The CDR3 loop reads CASSRNSRMNTEAFF. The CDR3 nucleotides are TGTGCCAGCAGCCGGAATAGTCGAATGAACACTGAAGCTTTCTTT.

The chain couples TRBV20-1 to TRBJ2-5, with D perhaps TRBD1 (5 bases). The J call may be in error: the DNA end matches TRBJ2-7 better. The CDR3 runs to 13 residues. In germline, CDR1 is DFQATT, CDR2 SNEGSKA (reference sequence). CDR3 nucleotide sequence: TGCAGTGCCGATGACAGCCCCCTATACGAGCAGTACTTC. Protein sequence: CSADDSPLYEQYF.

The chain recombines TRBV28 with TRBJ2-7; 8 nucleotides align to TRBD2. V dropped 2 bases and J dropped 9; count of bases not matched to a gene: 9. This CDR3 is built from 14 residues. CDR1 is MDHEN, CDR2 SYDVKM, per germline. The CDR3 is CASSLGAGVFGQYF. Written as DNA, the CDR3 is TGTGCCAGCAGTTTAGGAGCGGGAGTGTTCGGGCAGTACTTC.

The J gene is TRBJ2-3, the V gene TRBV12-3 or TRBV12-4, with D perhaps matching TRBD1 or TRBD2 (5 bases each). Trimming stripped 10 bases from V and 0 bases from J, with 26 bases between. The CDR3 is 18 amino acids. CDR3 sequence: CAINLIGTNFASTDTQYF. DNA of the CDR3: TGTGCCATCAACCTTATCGGGACCAACTTTGCTAGCACAGATACGCAGTATTTT.

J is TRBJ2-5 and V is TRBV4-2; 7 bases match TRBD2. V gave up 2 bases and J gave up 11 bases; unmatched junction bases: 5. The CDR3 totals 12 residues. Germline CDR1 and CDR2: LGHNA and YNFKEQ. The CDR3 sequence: CASSQMAGEQYF. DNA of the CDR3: TGTGCCAGCAGCCAAATGGCGGGAGAGCAGTACTTC.

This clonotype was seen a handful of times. The CDR3 DNA reads TGTGCCAGCCACCGTTGGGAGGGCCTTTTCAGGGAGAACACCGGGGAGCTGTTTTTT. Protein: CASHRWEGLFRENTGELFF. This chain links TRBV12-3 or TRBV12-4 with TRBJ2-2, with 7 bases matching TRBD2. This CDR3 is 19 amino acids long. V gave up 8 bases and J gave up 1 base; unmatched junction bases: 19.

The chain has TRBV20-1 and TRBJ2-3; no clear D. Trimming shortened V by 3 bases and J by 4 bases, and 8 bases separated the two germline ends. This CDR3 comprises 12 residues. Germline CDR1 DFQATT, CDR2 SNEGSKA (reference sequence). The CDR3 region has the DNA TGCAGTGCTAGTACGGGTGCAGATACGCAGTATTTT. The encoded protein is CSASTGADTQYF.

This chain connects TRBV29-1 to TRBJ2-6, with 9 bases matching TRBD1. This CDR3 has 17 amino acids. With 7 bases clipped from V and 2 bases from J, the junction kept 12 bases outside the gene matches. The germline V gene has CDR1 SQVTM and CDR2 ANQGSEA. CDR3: CSAGRARDRAGANVLTF. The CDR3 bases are TGCAGCGCGGGGAGAGCTCGGGACAGGGCTGGGGCCAACGTCCTGACTTTC. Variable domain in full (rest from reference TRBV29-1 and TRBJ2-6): SAVISQKPSRDICQRGTSLTIQCQVDSQVTMMFWYRQQPGQSLTLIATANQGSEATYESGFVIDKFPISRPNLTFSTLTVSNMSPEDSSIYLCSAGRARDRAGANVLTFGAGSRLTVL.

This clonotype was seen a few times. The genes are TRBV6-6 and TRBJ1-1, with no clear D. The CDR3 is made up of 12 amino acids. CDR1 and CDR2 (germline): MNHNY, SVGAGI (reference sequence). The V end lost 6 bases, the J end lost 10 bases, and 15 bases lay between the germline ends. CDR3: CASSLERVSAFF. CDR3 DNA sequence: TGTGCCAGCAGCCTCGAGCGGGTCTCAGCTTTCTTT.